This TCR beta chain originates from a study of PD-1 blockade in classical Hodgkin lymphoma. Study-wide results and limits: Baseline TCR diversity was reportedly lower in newly diagnosed patients than in healthy donors. It was reported as lower still in relapsed/refractory patients.

Brentuximab vedotin exposure varied, and every patient relapsed after autologous stem cell transplantation. Best outcomes ranged across complete response, partial response and progressive disease. In regard to this clone: What it recognizes is unknown.

CDR3 length: 16 amino acids. The germline CDR1 and CDR2 sequences are MGHRA and YSYEKL. V gave up 3 bases and J gave up 1 base; unmatched junction bases: 1. Sequenced by immunoSEQ multiplex PCR; TCRdb stores in-frame clones only, minus some. Of 60,000 or so clones in the sample, 90% were seen once. The sequencing here drew on peripheral blood mononuclear cells (PBMCs), taken at baseline. This chain joins TRBV4-1 and TRBJ2-5, with TRBD2 matching 14 bases. This receptor was identified in a human donor with classical Hodgkin lymphoma. The CDR3 DNA reads TGCGCCAGCAGCCATGGGACTAGCGGGGGCCAAGAGACCCAGTACTTC. Translation gives CASSHGTSGGQETQYF.